The clone carrying this T cell receptor (beta chain) was counted a few times. The data derive from a study of blood T cell repertoires in COVID-19. Overall study context: T cells, B-cell-depleted T cells, or PBMCs supplied cDNA or gDNA.

Sequencing used immunoSEQ multiplex PCR; TCRdb keeps in-frame clones, though not all of them. The sample has about 340,000 clones, roughly 90% seen once. Germline V gives CDR1 PRHDT, CDR2 FYEKMQ (reference sequence). Trimming took 2 bases from V and 3 from J, leaving 11 bases between them. The CDR3 covers 16 residues. V and J are TRBV13 and TRBJ1-6; possibly TRBD1 for D (5 bases). Material for sequencing was peripheral blood. The TCR sequence derives from a woman in her sixties or seventies with COVID-19, enrolled during active disease. CDR3 coding DNA: TGTGCCAGCAGCTTATCGGGACTCTTCTATAATTCACCCCTCCACTTT. Protein: CASSLSGLFYNSPLHF. Full variable domain (remainder filled in from reference TRBV13 and TRBJ1-6): AAGVIQSPRHLIKEKRETATLKCYPIPRHDTVYWYQQGPGQDPQFLISFYEKMQSDKGSIPDRFSAQQFSDYHSELNMSSLELGDSALYFCASSLSGLFYNSPLHFGNGTRLTVT.